Each of the 27 T cell receptor beta chains below was sequenced from the same sample in a study of CD8+CD57+ T cells in acquired aplastic anemia. Both TCR beta VDJ combination and CDR3 sequence profiling were carried out. Genomic DNA was the template for this profiling. TCRdb reanalysed the reads using MiXCR and keeps one entry per CDR3 protein. In the table there are 400,000 to 450,000 distinct CDR3 sequences, just under 70% of which are singletons. The material sequenced was sorted CD4+, CD8+, or CD8+CD57+ T cells (not recorded which) from PBMCs. These receptors were taken from a human donor in good health, serving as a control.

This clonotype was seen at least ten times. The chain couples TRBV11-2 to TRBJ2-5; TRBD1 or TRBD2 may be the D gene (6 bases each). The CDR3 length is 14 residues. CDR1 SGHAT and CDR2 FQNNGV come from the germline V gene. Trimming pared 3 bases from V and 5 bases from J, leaving 13 bases between. CDR3 sequence (DNA): TGTGCCAGCAGCTTGGTGGGGGGCGCGGAGACCCAGTACTTC. Residues: CASSLVGGAETQYF.

The chain employs TRBV7-4 and TRBJ2-3; 9 bases line up with TRBD2. Per the germline V gene, CDR1 is SGHVT and CDR2 is SQSDAQ. The CDR3 has 15 amino acids. The junction had 9 bases not matched to a gene; V was cut back by 5 bases and J by 6 bases. The CDR3, as DNA: TGTGCCAGCAGCCCTAGCGGGACCGAGGGGGATACGCAGTATTTT. Translating gives CASSPSGTEGDTQYF.

This clonotype has a count of ten or more. J is TRBJ1-3 and V is TRBV20-1; TRBD1 agrees at 7 bases. The germline CDR1 and CDR2 sequences are DFQATT and SNEGSKA (reference sequence). The CDR3 length is 16 residues. V lost 5 bases to trimming and J lost 0 bases; unmatched junction nucleotides: 10. CDR3: CSAGGDSFLSGNTIYF. The CDR3 bases are TGCAGTGCTGGGGGGGACAGCTTCCTCTCTGGAAACACCATATATTTT.

This clonotype was counted at least ten times. V is TRBV7-9 and J is TRBJ1-6; D is perhaps TRBD1 (6 bases). The CDR3 runs to 16 residues. Deletions cut 5 bases from V and 5 bases from J, with 16 bases between. Germline lookup yields CDR1 SEHNR and CDR2 FQNEAQ (reference sequence). The CDR3 here is CASSGLPGQNNSPLHF. The CDR3 coding sequence is TGTGCCAGCAGCGGTCTACCGGGACAAAATAATTCACCCCTCCACTTT.

As to this clonotype: Given the absence of the conserved phenylalanine or tryptophan at the CDR3 end, a read error is likely. The limits of the CDR3 on the DNA are not certain, so only TCRdb's listed CDR3 is given. The chain combines TRBV7-2 with TRBJ2-5; the table's TRBD1 call for D was not verified on the DNA. Inclusive of both ends, the CDR3 amounts to 12 amino acids. In germline, CDR1 is SGHTA, CDR2 FQGNSA. The CDR3 reads CASRSGQINQPL.

In the case of this clonotype: The junction departs from germline at one end; a sequencing error may be responsible. V gene TRBV7-2 combines with J gene TRBJ2-3, with D tentatively TRBD2 (5 bases). CDR1 and CDR2 (germline): SGHTA, FQGNSA. The CDR3 consists of 14 residues. Here the CDR3 reads CASSPGRGTTKHYF. CDR3 in DNA: TGTGCCAGCAGCCCTGGTAGAGGCACGACTAAGCACTACTTT. Based on the CDR3 plus reference TRBV7-2 and TRBJ2-3, the full variable domain is GAGVSQSPSNKVTEKGKDVELRCDPISGHTALYWYRQSLGQGLEFLIYFQGNSAPDKSGLPSDRFSAERTGGSVSTLTIQRTQQEDSAVYLCASSPGRGTTKHYFGPGTRLTVL.

Details on this clonotype: One end of the junction does not line up with germline, which may come from a read error. This chain uses TRBV9 with TRBJ2-6; 8 bases are shared with TRBD1. The germline CDR1 and CDR2 sequences are SGDLS and YYNGEE. The CDR3 sequence is 15 residues long. The CDR3 region is CASSFGRTGTNVMTF. The CDR3 DNA follows: TGTGCCAGCAGCTTTGGACGGACAGGGACCAACGTCATGACTTTC.

The chain carries TRBV29-1 and TRBJ2-7; 8 nucleotides agree with TRBD1. Per the germline V gene, CDR1 is SQVTM and CDR2 is ANQGSEA. Trimming removed 6 bases from V and 5 bases from J; junction bases left unmatched: 6. The CDR3 extends over 12 amino acids. The CDR3 loop reads CSVGTGEHEQYF. CDR3 nucleotide sequence: TGCAGCGTGGGGACAGGTGAGCACGAGCAGTACTTC.

Regarding this clonotype: A read error is possible here, since a much larger clone lies one base away. The chain joins TRBV30 to TRBJ1-1; D is unresolved. CDR1 and CDR2 (germline): GTSNPN, SVGIG (reference sequence). The ends were cut back, 4 bases at V and 3 bases at J, with 6 bases in the middle. The CDR3 spans 11 residues. The DNA of the CDR3 is TGTGCCTGGAACATGGACACTGAAGCTTTCTTT. Translating it yields CAWNMDTEAFF. The full variable domain, its missing parts supplied by reference TRBV30 and TRBJ1-1, is SQTIHQWPATLVQPVGSPLSLECTVEGTSNPNLYWYRQAAGRGLQLLFYSVGIGQISSEVPQNLSASRPQDRQFILSSKKLLLSDSGFYLCAWNMDTEAFFGQGTRLTVV.

The chain carries TRBV29-1 and TRBJ1-1; D not certain. Deletions cut 4 bases from V and 13 bases from J, with 25 bases between. From germline, CDR1 is SQVTM and CDR2 ANQGSEA. CDR3 length equals 14 residues. The CDR3 DNA follows: TGCAGCGTTGTGTGGCCAGATCCGAACACTGCAGATTTCTTT. It translates to CSVVWPDPNTADFF.

This clonotype came up once. The V gene is TRBV5-6, the J gene TRBJ2-7; 16 bases map to TRBD2. V was clipped by 4 bases and J by 12 bases; unmatched bases: 10. Germline CDR1 is SGHDT and CDR2 is YYEEEE. This CDR3 region has 15 residues. The CDR3 DNA reads as TGTGCCAGCAGCCGCTCGGGACTAGCGGGGGGGCCCCCGTACTTC. This sequence encodes CASSRSGLAGGPPYF.

The CDR3 DNA follows: TGTGCCAGTGCCCCGGATCCGGTCTCTGGAAACACCATATATTTT. Residues: CASAPDPVSGNTIYF. J is TRBJ1-3 and V is TRBV11-2; D gene unclear. The CDR3 runs to 15 residues. V lost 9 bases, J lost 0 bases, and 15 bases lay in between. Germline V gene sequence: CDR1 SGHAT, CDR2 FQNNGV.

This chain joins TRBV20-1 and TRBJ1-6, with 9 bases identical to TRBD1. The CDR3 consists of 15 residues. V shed 5 bases, J shed 14 bases, and the junction held 16 bases outside the gene matches. Germline-derived CDR1 and CDR2 are DFQATT and SNEGSKA (reference sequence). For the CDR3, the DNA is TGCAGTGCTTCCCACCAGACAGGGGGATCCTTAACCCTCCACTTT. This encodes CSASHQTGGSLTLHF.

This chain links TRBV20-1 with TRBJ2-7; D is possibly TRBD1 (5 bases). The V and J ends lost 0 bases and 0 bases respectively, with 9 bases between them. Germline-derived CDR1 and CDR2 are DFQATT and SNEGSKA (reference sequence). This CDR3 comprises 14 residues. The CDR3 nucleotides are TGCAGTGCTAGAGATCCTACAGGCTCCTACGAGCAGTACTTC. It is translated as CSARDPTGSYEQYF.

This chain connects TRBV12-3 or TRBV12-4 to TRBJ2-7, with D possibly being TRBD1 (5 bases). The CDR3 totals 15 residues. V lost 6 bases and J lost 3, with 18 bases in between. The CDR3 DNA reads as TGTGCCAGCAGCTTGTTCCGACAGCTACACTACGAGCAGTACTTC. Its protein product is CASSLFRQLHYEQYF.

The chain employs TRBV9 and TRBJ1-2; D is ambiguous. This CDR3 has 13 residues. Germline-derived CDR1 and CDR2 are SGDLS and YYNGEE. The germline V and J ends were trimmed by 4 bases and 11 bases, with 18 bases remaining between them. CDR3 amino acids: CASSPRVIRGYTF. CDR3 sequence (DNA): TGTGCCAGCAGCCCCCGGGTTATTCGTGGGTACACCTTC.

The chain uses TRBV7-9 and TRBJ2-5, with D tentatively TRBD2 (5 bases). CDR3 length equals 15 residues. Trimming removed 5 bases from V and 14 bases from J, with 27 bases in between. Germline V CDR1 and CDR2: SEHNR, FQNEAQ (reference sequence). The CDR3 spells CASSPETGSGYTFYF. The CDR3, as DNA: TGTGCCAGCAGCCCTGAGACGGGGAGTGGCTACACCTTCTACTTC.

Only one count was recorded for this clonotype. This chain connects TRBV29-1 to TRBJ2-7; TRBD1 aligns across 7 bases. The CDR3 sequence is 12 residues long. Germline CDR1 is SQVTM and CDR2 is ANQGSEA. Germline trimming cut 3 bases from V and 9 bases from J; bases unmatched to any gene: 8. CDR3 coding DNA: TGCAGCGTTGACGATGTAGGGGGCGGGCAGTACTTC. Translating it yields CSVDDVGGGQYF.

Comments on this clonotype: An end of the junction differs from the germline gene, which may be a read error. The rearrangement uses TRBV10-3 and TRBJ2-6; tentatively, D is TRBD2 (5 bases). Germline values: CDR1 ENHRY, CDR2 SYGVKD. There are 15 residues in the CDR3. DNA for the CDR3: TGTGCCATCAGTAAGACTATAAGTGGAGCAAATACGCAGTCTTTC. This gives the protein CAISKTISGANTQSF.

The chain links TRBV24-1 to TRBJ1-1; no reliable D call. V lost 8 bases to trimming and J lost 0 bases, with 12 bases between them. Germline V gives CDR1 KGHDR, CDR2 SFDVKD. The CDR3 covers 14 residues. The CDR3 sequence is CATTPGSVNTEAFF. CDR3 coding DNA: TGTGCCACCACTCCCGGGTCAGTGAACACTGAAGCTTTCTTT.

As regards this clonotype: This may come from a read error, since a much larger clone is one base off. The DNA for the CDR3 is TGTGCCAGCAGCCACCCGCGGGGGTCAGATACGCAGTATTTT. It encodes CASSHPRGSDTQYF. The V gene is TRBV5-8, the J gene TRBJ2-3, with 7 nucleotides matching TRBD2. The CDR3 contains 14 residues. Per the germline V gene, CDR1 is SGHTS and CDR2 is YDEGEE. Germline trimming cut 4 bases from V and 4 bases from J; bases unmatched to any gene: 6.

The V gene is TRBV7-6, the J gene TRBJ2-7, with 8 bases fitting TRBD2. The CDR3 runs to 14 residues. J was trimmed by 2 bases and V by 0 bases; bases with no gene match: 0. Germline V gene sequence: CDR1 SGHVS, CDR2 FNYEAQ. The CDR3 coding sequence is TGTGCCAGCAGCTTAGCTAGCGGGGCCTACGAGCAGTACTTC. Amino acids: CASSLASGAYEQYF.

This clonotype was counted many times. The V call is TRBV5-6, the J call TRBJ1-3, with D hard to call. This CDR3 is built from 14 residues. V was shortened by 0 bases and J by 0 bases, with 4 bases between the two germline ends. Germline lookup yields CDR1 SGHDT and CDR2 YYEEEE. For the CDR3, the DNA is TGTGCCAGCAGCTTGGACAACTCTGGAAACACCATATATTTT. Protein: CASSLDNSGNTIYF.

This clonotype appeared many times. The chain links TRBV6-1 to TRBJ1-2; D is undetermined. CDR1 is MNHNS, CDR2 SASEGT, per germline. Trimming pared 2 bases from V and 3 bases from J, leaving 7 bases between. CDR3 length equals 13 residues. This chain's CDR3 is CASSEPAYYGYTF. The CDR3, as DNA: TGTGCCAGCAGTGAACCCGCTTACTATGGCTACACCTTC.

Comment on this clonotype: Germline is not matched at one junction end, which may reflect a read error. The J gene is TRBJ1-2, the V gene TRBV11-2; TRBD1 aligns across 7 bases. Germline assignment: CDR1 SGHAT and CDR2 FQNNGV. This CDR3 has 15 residues. The CDR3 protein is CASSLGEGGLDGYTF. The CDR3 DNA follows: TGCGCCAGCAGCCTTGGGGAAGGGGGCCTCGATGGCTACACCTTC. Filled out from reference TRBV11-2 and TRBJ1-2, the complete variable domain reads EAGVAQSPRYKIIEKRQSVAFWCNPISGHATLYWYQQILGQGPKLLIQFQNNGVVDDSQLPKDRFSAERLKGVDSTLKIQPAKLEDSAVYLCASSLGEGGLDGYTFGSGTRLTVV.

This chain uses TRBV7-2 with TRBJ2-7; 8 bases line up with TRBD2. With V trimmed by 4 bases and J by 13 bases, 15 bases remained unmatched. The CDR3 totals 14 residues. Looked up from germline, CDR1 is SGHTA and CDR2 is FQGNSA. The CDR3: CASSSGRADNYHYF. In nucleotides, the CDR3 is TGTGCCAGCAGCTCCGGGAGGGCGGATAACTACCACTACTTC. Using reference TRBV7-2 and TRBJ2-7 for the parts outside the CDR3, the full variable domain is GAGVSQSPSNKVTEKGKDVELRCDPISGHTALYWYRQSLGQGLEFLIYFQGNSAPDKSGLPSDRFSAERTGGSVSTLTIQRTQQEDSAVYLCASSSGRADNYHYFGPGTRLTVT.

There are many counts of this clonotype. CDR3 sequence: CASSPLGASGGFPYNEQFF. CDR3 nucleotide sequence: TGTGCCAGCAGCCCCCTTGGAGCTAGCGGGGGTTTTCCCTACAATGAGCAGTTCTTC. The chain links TRBV9 to TRBJ2-1; 10 nucleotides align to TRBD2. This CDR3 is built from 19 residues. V dropped 4 bases and J dropped 2; count of bases not matched to a gene: 15. Germline lookup yields CDR1 SGDLS and CDR2 YYNGEE.